A single T cell receptor beta chain is shown here with its context. Original data processing: By means of reference gene primer amplification, nucleated cell counts were estimated. Method: immunoSEQ multiplex PCR; TCRdb's copy keeps in-frame clones and lacks some. V and J calls and clone size are copied from that table; D and trimming were computed from the DNA. The repertoire has over 120,000 clones, around 72% of them found once; the top ten carry 1.9%. This sample was taken from a study of blood T cell repertoires in COVID-19. Across the study: Samples came from the United States, Italy and Spain, spanning acute and convalescent COVID-19. Nucleic acid was either cDNA or gDNA, and it came from T cells, B-cell-depleted T cells, or PBMCs.

The TCR comes from a woman in her fifties or sixties with acute or convalescent COVID-19. Material for sequencing was peripheral blood.

The CDR3 loop reads CASSLSLRDHGELFF. CDR3 coding DNA: TGCGCCAGCAGCTTATCCTTACGGGATCACGGGGAGCTGTTTTTT. This chain connects TRBV5-1 to TRBJ2-2, with D tentatively TRBD2 (5 bases). The CDR3 consists of 15 residues. V was clipped by 2 bases and J by 7 bases, with 15 bases between them. Germline V gives CDR1 SGHRS, CDR2 YFSETQ.